Sequencing of this TCR beta chain was carried out in a study of T cell repertoires in cytomegalovirus infection. On the study more broadly: Indications came from public TCR beta signatures; they pointed to CMV infection and to a matching HLA type. The study, taken as a whole, reports: Dominating the ex vivo response were TCR beta clonotypes that were CMV-specific and HLA-C-restricted. There were carriers of CMV plus the relevant HLA, and cumulative public TCR beta family frequency identified them.

From the reads, TCRdb called clonotypes with MiXCR, one entry per CDR3 protein. Among about 570,000 distinct CDR3 sequences listed, about 40% were seen once. About this clonotype: The antigen remains undetermined.

Germline trimming cut 0 bases from V and 5 bases from J; bases unmatched to any gene: 4. Germline assignment: CDR1 SGHVS and CDR2 FNYEAQ. CDR3 size: 15 residues. The source of this sequence is a human donor in good health (CMV status not recorded). Some clones in this sample may be carry-over from other donors' samples. This chain uses TRBV7-6 with TRBJ2-5, with 9 nucleotides matching TRBD1. Sequencing was performed on cultured PBMCs, taken from culture after CMV antigen stimulation. CDR3: CASSLAMTGGETQYF. The CDR3 DNA sequence: TGTGCCAGCAGCTTAGCTATGACAGGGGGGGAGACCCAGTACTTC. Together with reference TRBV7-6 and TRBJ2-5, the CDR3 gives the full variable domain: GAGVSQSPRYKVTKRGQDVALRCDPISGHVSLYWYRQALGQGPEFLTYFNYEAQQDKSGLPNDRFSAERPEGSISTLTIQRTEQRDSAMYRCASSLAMTGGETQYFGPGTRLLVL.